This paragraph reports one T cell receptor beta chain. What it recognizes is unknown. The CDR3 goes on 3 residues after the read ends, and that part is filled in from the germline J gene. CDR3 length: 12 amino acids. CDR1 is KGHSH, CDR2 LQKENI, per germline. V shed 6 bases and J shed 7 bases, with 7 bases lying between them. Patients and controls were mostly of Caucasian heritage. No CVID subject was ill or on immunomodulatory drugs when sampled. Each donor provided about 5 to 9 ml of heparinized whole blood. TCRdb keeps only in-frame clones here, not all; method: immunoSEQ multiplex PCR. The specimen has approximately 30,000 clones, none found just once. These data come from a study of T cell clonality in common variable immunodeficiency. Study-wide results and caveats: In common variable immunodeficiency, TCR beta chains reportedly carried fewer deletions and N-nucleotide insertions.

The sequence was collected from a human donor with common variable immunodeficiency. Input material: peripheral blood mononuclear cells. J is TRBJ1-6 and V is TRBV18; D uncertain. The CDR3 loop is CASSAGNSPLHF. CDR3 DNA (partial): TGTGCCAGCTCGGCGGGGAATTCACCC.